This T cell receptor beta chain was recorded in a study of Graves' ophthalmopathy and Graves' hyperthyroidism. Whole-study context: Upon initial diagnosis and before any treatment, peripheral blood was collected.

This clonotype was recorded many times. What it binds is unknown. Ophthalmopathy-affected donors exhibited moderate-to-severe activity, CAS ≥3, NOSPECS ≥4, and duration under 3 months. Study observations and caveats: The model flagged ophthalmopathy progression at around 70% sensitivity and 72.22% specificity.

CDR3 length: 18 amino acids. From germline, CDR1 is SGHAT and CDR2 FQDESV (reference sequence). The J segment lost 2 bases and the V segment lost 5 bases, leaving 15 bases of the junction unmatched. Amplification from RNA transcripts yielded the TCR beta CDR3 regions. HTBI primers served in a first-round RT-PCR, which a second-round multiplex PCR followed. One entry per CDR3 protein, called by TCRdb with MiXCR from the multiplex PCR reads. The sample lists almost 400,000 distinct CDR3 sequences, 15% to 20% seen once, with 1.6% in the top ten. V is TRBV11-1 and J is TRBJ1-2, with TRBD1 matching over 9 bases. The sample taken for sequencing was peripheral blood. The clonotype comes from a woman between 18 and 29 years old with Graves' ophthalmopathy. In DNA form, the CDR3 reads TGTGCCAGCAGCCCCGCGTTGGGGGACAGGGCTCCCAACTATGGCTACACCTTC. This gives the protein CASSPALGDRAPNYGYTF.